A single sample gave rise to the 20 T cell receptor beta chains below, sequenced in a study of blood T cell repertoires in COVID-19. Profiled with immunoSEQ multiplex PCR; TCRdb holds only in-frame clones, not every one. This table has around 140,000 clones, approximately 87% appearing once. The sample was peripheral blood. The origin of the receptors is a man in his forties or fifties with active COVID-19.

The chain recombines TRBV6-5 with TRBJ2-7; 7 bases match TRBD1. CDR1 is MNHEY and CDR2 is SVGAGI in the germline V gene. The CDR3 runs 14 residues. The V segment lost 6 bases and the J segment 0 bases; nucleotides outside the gene matches: 5. The CDR3 bases are TGTGCCAGCAGGACAGGGCGAAGCTCCTACGAGCAGTACTTC. It codes for CASRTGRSSYEQYF.

This sequence joins TRBV6-5 and TRBJ2-5; 10 bases are a match to TRBD2. In germline, CDR1 is MNHEY, CDR2 SVGAGI. V gave up 2 bases and J gave up 4 bases; unmatched junction bases: 4. The length of the CDR3 is 15 residues. The CDR3 DNA follows: TGTGCCAGCAGTTACGGGACTAGCGAGGCAGAGACCCAGTACTTC. This codes for CASSYGTSEAETQYF.

About this clone itself: At the DNA level, this CDR3 is encoded by other sequences in the same sample as well. This chain uses TRBV7-2 with TRBJ2-7; possible D gene TRBD2, 6 bases. The germline CDR1 and CDR2 sequences are SGHTA and FQGNSA. The length of the CDR3 is 15 residues. Deletions cut 5 bases from V and 0 bases from J, with 14 bases between. This chain's CDR3 is CASSLGRGSSYEQYF. The CDR3 DNA reads TGTGCCAGCAGCCTAGGACGGGGGTCCTCCTACGAGCAGTACTTC.

The chain uses TRBV2 and TRBJ2-3, with 10 bases identical to TRBD2. The CDR3 runs 18 residues. Unmatched junction bases numbered 10, after V lost 3 bases and J lost 1 base. Germline assignment: CDR1 SNHLY and CDR2 FYNNEI. Here the CDR3 DNA reads TGTGCCAGCAGTGACCCTAGCGGGGGAACTTTGGGCACAGATACGCAGTATTTT. Translated, it gives CASSDPSGGTLGTDTQYF.

CDR3 amino acids: CASSFGAGGTKETQYF. The CDR3, as DNA: TGCGCCAGCAGCTTTGGGGCGGGGGGGACGAAAGAGACCCAGTACTTC. This sequence joins TRBV5-1 and TRBJ2-5, with 9 bases identical to TRBD2. V lost 2 bases, J lost 3 bases, and 8 bases stayed unmatched. The germline V gene encodes CDR1 SGHRS and CDR2 YFSETQ. This CDR3 is built from 16 residues.

This chain links TRBV23-1 with TRBJ1-6; a weak D match, TRBD1 (5 bases). TRBV23-1 is reported as an ORF; its role is uncertain. CDR3 length equals 18 residues. The ends were cut back, 2 bases at V and 0 bases at J, with 14 bases in the middle. The CDR3 DNA sequence: TGCGCCAGCAGTCAAGCAAAGGGGAAGGTCTCCTATAATTCACCCCTCCACTTT. Protein: CASSQAKGKVSYNSPLHF.

This clone was counted ten times or more. V usage is TRBV5-6 and J usage is TRBJ1-1, with 7 positions matching TRBD1. V lost 3 bases, J lost 1 base, and 12 bases stayed unmatched. Germline CDR1 and CDR2: SGHDT and YYEEEE. This CDR3 is built from 17 residues. As DNA, the CDR3 is TGTGCCAGCAGCTCCTCCTGGTGGACAGGAAAGAACACTGAAGCTTTCTTT. It codes for CASSSSWWTGKNTEAFF.

This chain joins TRBV5-6 and TRBJ1-2; tentatively, D is TRBD1 (5 bases). The CDR3 is 13 residues long. V lost 0 bases and J 5 bases, leaving 8 bases between the germline ends. The germline V gene encodes CDR1 SGHDT and CDR2 YYEEEE. The CDR3, as DNA: TGTGCCAGCAGCTTGGAGGGACTTTATGGCTACACCTTC. This gives the protein CASSLEGLYGYTF. The entire variable domain, with the rest obtained from reference TRBV5-6 and TRBJ1-2, is as follows: DAGVTQSPTHLIKTRGQQVTLRCSPKSGHDTVSWYQQALGQGPQFIFQYYEEEERQRGNFPDRFSGHQFPNYSSELNVNALLLGDSALYLCASSLEGLYGYTFGSGTRLTVV.

The chain carries TRBV6-5 and TRBJ2-7; TRBD2 matches 10 bases. The germline V gene encodes CDR1 MNHEY and CDR2 SVGAGI. With V trimmed by 0 bases and J by 7 bases, 6 bases remained unmatched. The CDR3 contains 15 residues. The chain's CDR3 is CASSYSLGLASEQYF. The CDR3 DNA follows: TGTGCCAGCAGTTACTCCCTGGGACTAGCGTCTGAGCAGTACTTC.

The chain has TRBV5-1 and TRBJ2-3; TRBD2 matches at 9 bases. V shed 0 bases and J 0 bases; nucleotides not matched to a gene: 5. This CDR3 spans 17 amino acids. Germline lookup yields CDR1 SGHRS and CDR2 YFSETQ. CDR3 region: CASSLGLAGPSTDTQYF. The CDR3 DNA sequence: TGCGCCAGCAGCTTGGGCCTAGCGGGGCCGAGCACAGATACGCAGTATTTT.

This sequence joins TRBV6-1 and TRBJ2-1; 8 positions agree with TRBD2. The CDR3 has 15 amino acids. CDR1 is MNHNS, CDR2 SASEGT, per germline. Trimming cost V 2 bases and J 9 bases; bases outside gene matches: 9. CDR3 in DNA: TGTGCCAGCAGTGAACGTGGTAGCGGGGTCTTTGAGCAGTTCTTC. Amino acid sequence: CASSERGSGVFEQFF.

The V gene is TRBV10-2, the J gene TRBJ1-6, with D unclear. The CDR3 totals 16 residues. Germline V CDR1 and CDR2: WSHSY, SAAADI. V was cut by 6 bases and J by 2 bases, with 14 bases left in between. The CDR3: CASRTSESPYNSPLHF. The CDR3 bases are TGCGCCAGCAGAACCTCCGAAAGCCCCTATAATTCACCCCTCCACTTT.

The chain carries TRBV24-1 and TRBJ1-2, with D possibly being TRBD1 (6 bases). The germline V gene encodes CDR1 KGHDR and CDR2 SFDVKD. CDR3 length equals 14 residues. Trimming took 3 bases from V and 7 from J, leaving 14 bases between them. CDR3 sequence: CATSDSGGAGGYTF. The CDR3 DNA reads as TGTGCCACCAGTGATAGTGGGGGCGCGGGTGGCTACACCTTC.

The chain combines TRBV3-1 (or the pseudogene TRBV3-2) with TRBJ1-6; D call uncertain. Between the trimmed V and J ends, which lost 2 bases and 8 bases, there was a span of 7 bases. The germline gives CDR1 LGHDT, CDR2 YNNKEL (reference sequence). There are 13 residues in the CDR3. This CDR3 reads CASSQITDSPLHF. The CDR3 nucleotides are TGTGCCAGCAGCCAAATTACAGATTCACCCCTCCACTTT.

The chain employs TRBV6-5 and TRBJ1-6; D might be TRBD1 (5 bases). The CDR3 is 13 residues long. Germline CDR1 is MNHEY and CDR2 is SVGAGI. V was cut by 7 bases and J by 8 bases, with 12 bases left in between. The CDR3 protein is CASILRAYSPLHF. DNA of the CDR3: TGTGCCAGCATACTCAGGGCATATTCACCCCTCCACTTT.

For the CDR3, the DNA is TGTGCCAGCAGCTTAACACCTTCTAGCGTGTCTGGAGATACGCAGTATTTT. This codes for CASSLTPSSVSGDTQYF. The V call is TRBV11-3, the J call TRBJ2-3, with D tentatively TRBD2 (6 bases). Germline V gene lookup returns CDR1 SGHNT and CDR2 YENEEA. The CDR3 has 17 residues. Trimming left V 2 bases short and J 5 bases short, with 20 bases between.

The chain couples TRBV18 to TRBJ2-1, with 10 bases that match TRBD2. The V gene's germline CDR1 is KGHSH and CDR2 LQKENI. The CDR3 consists of 14 residues. V lost 6 bases, J lost 7 bases, and 6 bases stayed unmatched. CDR3 in DNA: TGTGCCAGCTCCATGCTAGCGGGGGCGAATGAGCAGTTCTTC. It yields the protein CASSMLAGANEQFF.

J is TRBJ1-4 and V is TRBV6-4; D is undetermined. Germline CDR1 reads MRHNA; CDR2 reads SNTAGT. The V end was cut by 9 bases, the J end by 0 bases, with 11 bases between. CDR3 length: 14 amino acids. The CDR3 sequence is CASPRTATNEKLFF. DNA for the CDR3: TGTGCCAGTCCGAGAACGGCAACTAATGAAAAACTGTTTTTT.

The chain is built from TRBV15 and TRBJ1-6; perhaps TRBD1 as D (5 bases). Germline CDR1 reads LNHNV; CDR2 reads YYDKDF (reference sequence). The length of the CDR3 is 16 residues. V lost 9 bases and J lost 4, with 19 bases in between. CDR3 sequence (DNA): TGTGCCACAAGAGAGAGAGCAGGGTGGTATAATTCACCCCTCCACTTT. Its translation: CATRERAGWYNSPLHF.

V gene TRBV29-1 combines with J gene TRBJ1-6; 7 bases fit TRBD1. J was trimmed by 9 bases and V by 6 bases; bases with no gene match: 8. The CDR3 has 13 residues. Germline V gives CDR1 SQVTM, CDR2 ANQGSEA. DNA of the CDR3: TGCAGCGTAGCCGGGACAGCCGGTTCACCCCTCCACTTT. Its protein is CSVAGTAGSPLHF.